Listed below are T cell receptor beta chains from one sample, sequenced in a study of patients and donors after allogeneic stem cell transplantation. TCRdb reprocessed the RT-PCR reads via MiXCR and lists one record per CDR3 protein. Of about a million distinct CDR3 sequences listed, 15% to 20% are singletons. The sequenced sample consisted of blood, either unsorted or a sorted T cell fraction (not recorded which). These receptors were taken from a human donor who was either an allogeneic HSCT recipient or a stem cell or donor lymphocyte infusion donor (not recorded which). It is not recorded whose cells these are; they may come from a transplant donor. Each CDR3 is given with its conserved first and last residue. A D gene is named only where the DNA matches it firmly. Not every row has a clone size; where given, it reads once, few, many or a size class.

J,size,D,V,DNA,CDR3
TRBJ2-7,few,TRBD2,TRBV4-1,TGCGCCAGCAGCCAAGATCTGGAGCGGGGGGCTTCCTTGAGAAACTACGAGCAGTACTTC,CASSQDLERGASLRNYEQYF
TRBJ1-5,many,TRBD1,TRBV12-3/TRBV12-4,TGTGCCAGCAGTGACAGGGCCCAGAGGCCCCAGCATTTT,CASSDRAQRPQHF
TRBJ2-1,.,.,TRBV29-1,TGCAGCGTTGAAGGTAGGGGCGGCCACAATGAGCAGTTCTTC,CSVEGRGGHNEQFF
TRBJ2-1,many,TRBD2,TRBV10-3,TGTGCCATCAGGGCCCAGCGGGAGTTGGGTGAGCAGTTCTTC,CAIRAQRELGEQFF
TRBJ1-2,.,.,TRBV30,TGTGCCTGGAGTAGCAAGGCAGATGGCTACACCTTC,CAWSSKADGYTF
TRBJ1-1,.,.,TRBV6-5,TGTGCCAGCAGTTACGGTAGGGGGAGAACTGAAGCTTTCTTT,CASSYGRGRTEAFF
TRBJ1-3,few,.,TRBV28,TGTGCCAGCAGTCCCCCATCCGGAGGGGGATCTGGAAACACCATATATTTT,CASSPPSGGGSGNTIYF
TRBJ2-5,.,.,TRBV4-1,TGCGCCAGCAGCCAAGAACTGCCGGGGGAGACCCAGTACTTC,CASSQELPGETQYF
TRBJ2-1,few,.,TRBV6-6,TGTGCCAGCAGTAGCTACAATACACGGCAGTTCTTC,CASSSYNTRQFF
TRBJ2-2,.,.,TRBV24-1,TGTGCCACCAGTGCGCCGGCGAACACCGGGGAGCTGTTTTTT,CATSAPANTGELFF
TRBJ2-2,many,.,TRBV9,TGTGCCAGCAGCGTTCCCCCCGGGGACACCGGGGAGCTGTTTTTT,CASSVPPGDTGELFF
TRBJ2-7,.,TRBD2,TRBV29-1,TGCAGCGTGAGGGGACTAGCGGGAGTAGGCTCCTACGAGCAGTACTTC,CSVRGLAGVGSYEQYF
TRBJ1-1,once,.,TRBV20-1,TGCAGTGCAGCTACAGGGTCCAGATCGACTGAAGCTTTCTTT,CSAATGSRSTEAFF
TRBJ2-1,few,.,TRBV10-3,TGTGCCATCAGTGAGTACTCAGGCTACAATGAGCAGTTCTTC,CAISEYSGYNEQFF
TRBJ1-5,few,TRBD1,TRBV7-2,TGTGCCAGCAGCTTAGCCTGGGACAGAAATCAGCCCCAGCATTTT,CASSLAWDRNQPQHF
TRBJ2-3,few,TRBD2,TRBV5-6,TGTGCCAGCAGCCCGGGGACTAGCCGAGGGCCAGATACGCAGTATTTT,CASSPGTSRGPDTQYF
TRBJ2-2,many,.,TRBV12-3/TRBV12-4,TGTGCCAGCAGGCAACAGGGAGGAACCGGGGAGCTGTTTTTT,CASRQQGGTGELFF
TRBJ1-6,.,.,TRBV12-3/TRBV12-4,TGTGCCAGCGCCGACGGGGTCAATTCACCCCTCCACTTT,CASADGVNSPLHF
TRBJ2-7,few,.,TRBV24-1,TGTGCCACCAGTGACTCCGGGACCCCAGACTACGAGCAGTACTTC,CATSDSGTPDYEQYF
TRBJ2-2,.,TRBD1,TRBV12-3/TRBV12-4,TGTGCCAGCCGATGGGGTACAGGGGCAGTCACCGGGGAGCTGTTTTTT,CASRWGTGAVTGELFF
TRBJ1-6,few,.,TRBV21-1,TGTGCCAGCAGCAAAAAAGGGACGGACAATTCACCCCTCCACTTT,CASSKKGTDNSPLHF
TRBJ1-5,.,.,TRBV24-1,TGTGCCACCAGTGATTCGACAGATCAGCCCCAGCATTTT,CATSDSTDQPQHF
TRBJ1-2,few,TRBD1,TRBV6-2/TRBV6-3,TGTGCCAGCAGGTACGGACAGGTCGGCTACACCTTC,CASRYGQVGYTF
TRBJ2-5,.,.,TRBV20-1,TGCAGTGCTAGAGATCTGGACCAAGGAGAGACCCAGTACTTC,CSARDLDQGETQYF
TRBJ1-2,.,TRBD1,TRBV12-3/TRBV12-4,TGTGCCAGCAGCACAATCGGGACAGCCTATGGCTACACCTTC,CASSTIGTAYGYTF
TRBJ2-7,.,.,TRBV25-1,TGTGCCAGCACCTCGGACTCGAGCTCCTACGAGCAGTACTTC,CASTSDSSSYEQYF
TRBJ1-2,few,TRBD1,TRBV11-2,TGTGCCAGCAGCTTCTACTTAAAAACGAAGGACAGGTCAAATGGCTACACCTTC,CASSFYLKTKDRSNGYTF
TRBJ2-5,.,TRBD1,TRBV12-3/TRBV12-4,TGTGCCAGCAGTTTTAGGGGACAGGGGTCGGAGACCCAGTACTTC,CASSFRGQGSETQYF
TRBJ1-2,.,.,TRBV30,TGTGCCTGGAGTCCGGTCCCCGGTGGCTACACCTTC,CAWSPVPGGYTF
TRBJ2-1,.,TRBD2,TRBV5-1,TGCGCCAGCAGCTTCCCCAGAGCGGGGCACTCTGGCTACAATGAGCAGTTTTTC,CASSFPRAGHSGYNEQFF
TRBJ2-5,.,.,TRBV18,TGTGCCAGCTCACCACGGAGGTCTAAAGAGACCCAGTACTTC,CASSPRRSKETQYF
TRBJ2-1,few,TRBD2,TRBV12-3/TRBV12-4,TGTGCCAGCAGCCGTCCGGGACTAGCGGGTCCAGGCTCCTACAATGAGCAGTTCTTC,CASSRPGLAGPGSYNEQFF
TRBJ2-1,.,.,TRBV29-1,TGCAGCGGAGGTAGAGAGCAGTTCTTC,CSGGREQFF
TRBJ1-3,.,.,TRBV11-1,TGTGCCAGCAGCCTCACGCCCCCCAAGGGCGACTCTGGAAACACCATATATTTT,CASSLTPPKGDSGNTIYF
TRBJ1-2,few,TRBD1,TRBV2,TGTGCCAGCAGGGCAGACAGGGTAGTATCTGGCTACACCTTC,CASRADRVVSGYTF